Each of the 9 T cell receptor beta chains below was sequenced from the same sample in a study of beta chain features in type 1 diabetes. Investigators reverse transcribed all isolated RNA, so they sequenced expressed TCRB transcripts. Sequencing was performed with immunoSEQ multiplex PCR; in TCRdb, only in-frame clones are kept and a portion is missing. This sample yields 300,000 to 450,000 clones, of which roughly an eighth are seen a single time; under 0.02% belongs to the top ten. Sequenced material: naive CD4+ T cells from blood. The source of these receptors is a man in his late teens or twenties in good health.

This clone occurred a few times. V gene TRBV19 combines with J gene TRBJ1-5; D is uncertain. Germline CDR1 reads LNHDA; CDR2 reads SQIVND (reference sequence). The CDR3 contains 15 residues. V was pared by 6 bases and J by 0 bases, with 12 bases between. Written as DNA, the CDR3 is TGTGCCAGTAGCTACACAGACAATAGCAATCAGCCCCAGCATTTT. This codes for CASSYTDNSNQPQHF.

This clone was seen a few times. The chain uses TRBV27 and TRBJ1-1; 10 bases map to TRBD1. CDR1 and CDR2 from the germline V gene are MNHEY and SMNVEV (reference sequence). V dropped 6 bases and J dropped 4; count of bases not matched to a gene: 5. This CDR3 is built from 14 residues. The CDR3: CASRTGGTVTEAFF. CDR3 DNA sequence: TGTGCCAGCAGGACAGGGGGCACGGTCACTGAAGCTTTCTTT.

This clone has more than one count but fewer than ten. The V call is TRBV9, the J call TRBJ2-1; 9 bases map to TRBD1. CDR3 length equals 14 residues. After removal of 2 bases from V and 9 bases from J, the junction contained 6 bases not matched to a gene. Germline V gene sequence: CDR1 SGDLS, CDR2 YYNGEE. The CDR3 region has the DNA TGTGCCAGCAGCGTCGGGACAGGGACCGGTGAGCAGTTCTTC. Amino acid sequence: CASSVGTGTGEQFF.

This clone was detected only a few times. The rearrangement joins TRBV10-3 to TRBJ1-5; 9 bases map to TRBD1. Germline loops: CDR1 ENHRY, CDR2 SYGVKD. Trimming cost V 6 bases and J 1 base; bases outside gene matches: 7. The CDR3 consists of 16 residues. CDR3 DNA sequence: TGTGCCATCAGATTCACAGGGGGCATGAGCAATCAGCCCCAGCATTTT. Residues: CAIRFTGGMSNQPQHF.

This chain joins TRBV10-3 and TRBJ2-5, with 12 bases matching TRBD1. Germline assignment: CDR1 ENHRY and CDR2 SYGVKD. The CDR3 extends over 15 amino acids. The ends lost 4 bases at V and 5 bases at J; junction bases unmatched: 5. The CDR3 nucleotides read TGTGCCATCAGTGTGGGACAGGGGGCGAGGGAGACCCAGTACTTC. Amino acids: CAISVGQGARETQYF.

This clone was picked up a small number of times. The same CDR3 is also encoded by other DNA sequences in this sample. The chain combines TRBV28 with TRBJ1-2; TRBD1 matches at 8 bases. Trimming removed 3 bases from V and 4 bases from J; junction bases left unmatched: 1. The CDR3 is made up of 13 amino acids. Per the germline V gene, CDR1 is MDHEN and CDR2 is SYDVKM. CDR3 region: CASSLGTGYGYTF. The CDR3 region has the DNA TGTGCCAGCAGTTTGGGGACAGGCTATGGCTACACCTTC.

This clone was recorded a few times. The V and J genes are TRBV18 and TRBJ2-7; 7 positions agree with TRBD1. The V segment lost 6 bases and the J segment 3 bases; nucleotides outside the gene matches: 11. The CDR3 spans 15 residues. Looked up from germline, CDR1 is KGHSH and CDR2 is LQKENI. The CDR3 sequence is CASSAKDRVFYEQYF. In nucleotides, the CDR3 is TGTGCCAGCTCCGCTAAAGACAGGGTCTTCTACGAGCAGTACTTC.

This clone has just a few counts. The chain carries TRBV7-2 and TRBJ2-7; D might be TRBD2 (7 bases). V lost 1 base and J lost 6, with 13 bases in between. Germline CDR1 reads SGHTA; CDR2 reads FQGNSA. This CDR3 contains 14 residues. CDR3 amino acids: CASSLGGGPSEQYF. CDR3 nucleotide sequence: TGTGCCAGCAGCTTAGGGGGGGGCCCCAGCGAGCAGTACTTC.

A few counts support this clone. This chain joins TRBV7-2 and TRBJ2-7, with a tentative D call TRBD1 (6 bases). The CDR3 sequence is 15 residues long. V lost 2 bases, J lost 0 bases, and 11 bases lay in between. Germline V gene sequence: CDR1 SGHTA, CDR2 FQGNSA. The CDR3 DNA reads TGTGCCAGCAGCTTAACAGGGTCTAGCTCCTACGAGCAGTACTTC. It translates to CASSLTGSSSYEQYF.